Each of the 27 T cell receptor beta chains below was sequenced from the same sample in a study of type 1 regulatory T cells. These receptors are not linked to any known antigen. TCRdb recomputed calls from the reads with MiXCR, one row per CDR3 protein. The table has tens of thousands of distinct CDR3 sequences, 10% to 15% seen once. The specimen sequenced was cultured non-Tr1 T cells, either the whole culture or a sorted T cell fraction (not recorded which). The receptors here all came from a human donor in good health.

The sample holds many counts of this clonotype. One end of the junction is discordant with germline, which a read error may explain. The CDR3 region is CASSLDKGGSDTQYF. The CDR3 coding sequence is TGTGCTAGCAGCTTGGATAAGGGGGGATCAGATACGCAGTATTTT. V usage is TRBV7-7 and J usage is TRBJ2-3; possibly TRBD1 or TRBD2 for D (6 bases each). This CDR3 region has 15 residues. CDR1 is SSHAT and CDR2 is FNYEAQ in the germline V gene (reference sequence).

This clonotype was picked up a small number of times. The chain employs TRBV30 and TRBJ2-7, with D perhaps TRBD1 or TRBD2 (5 bases each). The germline V gene has CDR1 GTSNPN and CDR2 SVGIG (reference sequence). The CDR3 length is 12 residues. Trimming removed 3 bases from V and 3 bases from J, with 9 bases in between. As DNA, the CDR3 is TGTGCCTGGAGCGGGACCCTCTACGAGCAGTACTTC. Its translation: CAWSGTLYEQYF.

This clonotype was seen at least ten times. The chain recombines TRBV24-1 with TRBJ2-5; 13 bases agree with TRBD2. The CDR3 runs 13 residues. J was trimmed by 4 bases and V by 10 bases; bases with no gene match: 2. CDR1 is KGHDR and CDR2 is SFDVKD in the germline V gene. CDR3: CATGLAGAETQYF. The CDR3 region has the DNA TGTGCCACAGGACTAGCGGGAGCAGAGACCCAGTACTTC.

This clonotype was counted at least ten times. V is TRBV28 and J is TRBJ1-6; the match to TRBD1 covers 7 bases. The germline CDR1 and CDR2 sequences are MDHEN and SYDVKM. The CDR3 is made up of 16 amino acids. J lost 3 bases, V lost 6 bases, and 8 bases had no gene match. This CDR3 is CASRDETGSYNSPLHF. The CDR3 coding sequence is TGTGCCAGCAGGGACGAGACAGGGAGCTATAATTCACCCCTCCACTTT.

This chain uses TRBV24-1 with TRBJ2-1; 14 bases align to TRBD2. The junction had 5 bases not matched to a gene; V was cut back by 4 bases and J by 7 bases. CDR3 length equals 16 residues. CDR1 is KGHDR, CDR2 SFDVKD, per germline. The CDR3: CATSDAGTSGRNEQFF. Written as DNA, the CDR3 is TGTGCCACCAGTGACGCCGGGACTAGCGGGAGAAATGAGCAGTTCTTC.

This clonotype was detected ten times or more. V usage is TRBV7-2 and J usage is TRBJ1-6; D perhaps matches TRBD1 (5 bases). The V end was cut by 8 bases, the J end by 6 bases, with 20 bases between. The CDR3 length is 16 residues. Germline lookup yields CDR1 SGHTA and CDR2 FQGNSA. The CDR3 region has the DNA TGTGCCAGCGTAACCGGGACCTCCGAGAGTAATTCACCCCTCCACTTT. Its protein product is CASVTGTSESNSPLHF.

This clonotype was picked up many times. This rearrangement joins TRBV12-3 or TRBV12-4 to TRBJ2-5; tentatively, D is TRBD2 (5 bases). The V gene lost 6 bases and the J gene lost 5 bases, with 16 bases spanning the gap. The CDR3 covers 14 residues. CDR3 amino acids: CASSRESPGETQYF. In DNA form, the CDR3 reads TGTGCCAGCAGCCGCGAATCGCCGGGGGAGACCCAGTACTTC.

This clonotype was found a few times. The rearrangement uses TRBV15 and TRBJ2-3; TRBD2 aligns across 7 bases. From germline, CDR1 is LNHNV and CDR2 YYDKDF (reference sequence). This CDR3 comprises 13 residues. The trim removed 5 bases at V and 11 bases at J, leaving 10 bases unmatched. The CDR3 DNA follows: TGTGCCACCAGCTCCTCGGACTCGGGGGGGCAGTATTTT. Protein: CATSSSDSGGQYF.

This clonotype has at least ten counts. The V gene is TRBV12-3 or TRBV12-4, the J gene TRBJ1-5; D is possibly TRBD1 (5 bases). The CDR3 consists of 13 residues. V dropped 6 bases and J dropped 4 bases, with 10 bases sitting between them. Here the CDR3 reads CASRAGRNQPQHF. The CDR3 nucleotides read TGTGCCAGCAGAGCAGGGAGGAATCAGCCCCAGCATTTT.

This clonotype has a handful of counts. The gene calls are TRBV2 and TRBJ1-1; possible D gene TRBD1, 5 bases. CDR3 length: 13 residues. Germline V lookup: CDR1 SNHLY, CDR2 FYNNEI. V dropped 3 bases and J dropped 7 bases, with 12 bases sitting between them. CDR3 protein: CASSEGPLVEAFF. CDR3 sequence (DNA): TGTGCCAGCAGTGAGGGGCCACTGGTTGAAGCTTTCTTT.

This clonotype occurred many times. The V call is TRBV7-9, the J call TRBJ2-2; 7 bases map to TRBD1. The trim removed 4 bases at V and 1 base at J, leaving 6 bases unmatched. The germline V gene encodes CDR1 SEHNR and CDR2 FQNEAQ (reference sequence). The CDR3 is 16 amino acids. CDR3 nucleotide sequence: TGTGCCAGCAGCTATGGGACAGCCCAGAACACCGGGGAGCTGTTTTTT. Its translation is CASSYGTAQNTGELFF. The complete variable domain, with remaining parts taken from reference TRBV7-9 and TRBJ2-2, reads DTGVSQNPRHKITKRGQNVTFRCDPISEHNRLYWYRQTLGQGPEFLTYFQNEAQLEKSRLLSDRFSAERPKGSFSTLEIQRTEQGDSAMYLCASSYGTAQNTGELFFGEGSRLTVL.

Comments on this clonotype: A much bigger clone sits one base away, suggesting this may be a read error. This chain links TRBV12-3 or TRBV12-4 with TRBJ2-1; a weak D match, TRBD1 (5 bases). This CDR3 is built from 14 residues. The CDR3 spells CGSSPRQIYNEQFF. The CDR3 coding sequence is TGTGGCAGCAGTCCTAGACAGATATACAATGAGCAGTTCTTC.

On this clonotype itself: A clone one base away is much larger, so this may be a read error. This chain joins TRBV28 and TRBJ1-1; D is perhaps TRBD1 (6 bases). Germline assignment: CDR1 MDHEN and CDR2 SYDVKM. CDR3 length: 12 residues. The CDR3 nucleotides are TGTGTCAGCTCCTCGGGACACCTTGAAGCTTTCTTT. Residues: CVSSSGHLEAFF.

The J gene is TRBJ2-7, the V gene TRBV5-1; 8 bases line up with TRBD1. CDR3 length: 14 residues. With V trimmed by 6 bases and J by 1 base, 6 bases remained unmatched. The V gene's germline CDR1 is SGHRS and CDR2 YFSETQ. The CDR3 here is CASTSQGESYEQYF. The CDR3, as DNA: TGCGCCAGCACCTCACAGGGGGAATCCTACGAGCAGTACTTC.

Points on this clonotype: Since a much larger clone is just one base distant, this may be a read error. The rearrangement links TRBV29-1 to TRBJ1-4; the D is unclear. This CDR3 comprises 11 residues. CDR1 and CDR2 from the germline V gene are SQVTM and ANQGSEA. The CDR3 is CSVEASEKLLF. In nucleotides, the CDR3 is TGCAGCGTTGAAGCGAGTGAAAAACTGCTTTTT.

This clonotype has at least ten counts. The J gene is TRBJ2-5, the V gene TRBV5-1, with TRBD2 matching 11 bases. V gave up 2 bases and J gave up 4 bases; unmatched junction bases: 7. CDR3 length: 16 amino acids. Germline CDR1 is SGHRS and CDR2 is YFSETQ. The CDR3 sequence is CASSLRLAGGRETQYF. The CDR3 region has the DNA TGCGCCAGCAGCTTACGGCTAGCGGGAGGTCGAGAGACCCAGTACTTC.

Note on this clonotype: At one of its ends the junction is not consistent with the germline gene, which may arise from a read error. This chain uses TRBV7-7 with TRBJ2-3; 12 bases match TRBD2. The CDR3 runs to 16 residues. CDR1 and CDR2 (germline): SSHAT, FNYEAQ (reference sequence). CDR3 DNA: TGTGCTAGCAGCCAAGGACTAGCGGGGCAGGGAGGTACGCAGTATTTT. This sequence encodes CASSQGLAGQGGTQYF.

V and J are TRBV6-5 and TRBJ2-1, with D possibly being TRBD2 (6 bases). Trimming pared 5 bases from V and 2 bases from J, leaving 13 bases between. This CDR3 is built from 15 residues. Germline CDR1 and CDR2: MNHEY and SVGAGI. The DNA for the CDR3 is TGTGCCAGCAGTCTACTAGCTACTACCTACAATGAGCAGTTCTTC. Amino acids: CASSLLATTYNEQFF.

This clonotype turned up a few times. The J gene is TRBJ1-3, the V gene TRBV15; D not resolved. The ends were cut back, 6 bases at V and 10 bases at J, with 16 bases in the middle. Germline CDR1 and CDR2: LNHNV and YYDKDF (reference sequence). This CDR3 contains 13 residues. CDR3 sequence: CATRSVGDGTIYF. In nucleotides, the CDR3 is TGTGCCACCAGGTCGGTTGGTGATGGAACCATATATTTT.

This clonotype showed up just a few times. This chain connects TRBV7-2 to TRBJ2-3; TRBD2 matches 7 bases. CDR3 length: 15 residues. V trimming: 5 bases; J trimming: 6 bases; junction bases outside the gene matches: 11. Germline CDR1 reads SGHTA; CDR2 reads FQGNSA. This CDR3 reads CASSHGRESWDTQYF. CDR3 nucleotide sequence: TGTGCCAGCAGCCACGGGCGGGAGTCGTGGGATACGCAGTATTTT.

This clonotype was detected ten times or more. The chain uses TRBV5-6 and TRBJ2-6, with D perhaps matching TRBD1 (6 bases). In germline, CDR1 is SGHDT, CDR2 YYEEEE. The V end was cut by 4 bases, the J end by 2 bases, with 13 bases between. The CDR3 length is 16 residues. The CDR3 region has the DNA TGTGCCAGCAGCCCCGAGGGGGAAACTGGGGCCAACGTCCTGACTTTC. This translates into CASSPEGETGANVLTF.

The V and J genes are TRBV7-2 and TRBJ1-5; D gene ambiguous. CDR3 length equals 15 residues. Germline V gene lookup returns CDR1 SGHTA and CDR2 FQGNSA. Trimming took off 3 bases at V and 3 bases at J, with 12 bases between the two ends. The CDR3 reads CASSFSVPFNQPQHF. The CDR3 DNA follows: TGTGCCAGCAGCTTCAGTGTGCCCTTCAATCAGCCCCAGCATTTT. The whole variable domain, filled in from reference TRBV7-2 and TRBJ1-5, reads GAGVSQSPSNKVTEKGKDVELRCDPISGHTALYWYRQSLGQGLEFLIYFQGNSAPDKSGLPSDRFSAERTGGSVSTLTIQRTQQEDSAVYLCASSFSVPFNQPQHFGDGTRLSIL.

This clonotype was recorded at least ten times. V and J are TRBV3-1 and TRBJ2-1; 7 bases map to TRBD1. V lost 3 bases to trimming and J lost 4 bases; unmatched junction nucleotides: 9. Germline values: CDR1 LGHDT, CDR2 YNNKEL (reference sequence). The CDR3 totals 16 residues. The CDR3 here is CASSHTTGSWYNEQFF. The CDR3, as DNA: TGTGCCAGCAGCCACACGACAGGGTCCTGGTACAATGAGCAGTTCTTC.

This clonotype was counted at least ten times. The V call is TRBV15, the J call TRBJ2-1, with 8 bases aligning to TRBD2. The trim removed 6 bases at V and 0 bases at J, leaving 7 bases unmatched. CDR1 and CDR2 from the germline V gene are LNHNV and YYDKDF (reference sequence). The CDR3 loop spans 16 amino acids. As DNA, the CDR3 is TGTGCCACCAGAGCGACGGGAGGGTTCTCCTACAATGAGCAGTTCTTC. Its translation is CATRATGGFSYNEQFF. The full variable domain, with the rest looked up from reference TRBV15 and TRBJ2-1, is DAMVIQNPRYQVTQFGKPVTLSCSQTLNHNVMYWYQQKSSQAPKLLFHYYDKDFNNEADTPDNFQSRRPNTSFCFLDIRSPGLGDTAMYLCATRATGGFSYNEQFFGPGTRLTVL.

This clonotype showed up many times. The chain is built from TRBV7-6 and TRBJ2-7; 9 bases agree with TRBD2. The germline V gene has CDR1 SGHVS and CDR2 FNYEAQ. The CDR3 spans 18 residues. The J segment lost 2 bases and the V segment lost 1 base, leaving 12 bases of the junction unmatched. CDR3 sequence: CASSLEGPGTSRTYEQYF. The CDR3 bases are TGTGCCAGCAGCTTAGAGGGCCCCGGGACTAGCAGAACCTACGAGCAGTACTTC.

This chain links TRBV7-2 with TRBJ2-1; 7 bases map to TRBD2. The V gene end was trimmed by 1 base and the J gene end by 5 bases; junction bases not matched to a gene: 5. The germline gives CDR1 SGHTA, CDR2 FQGNSA. The length of the CDR3 is 15 residues. The CDR3 DNA reads as TGTGCCAGCAGCTTAGTAGGCGGGAGAAACAATGAGCAGTTCTTC. This gives the protein CASSLVGGRNNEQFF.

This clonotype was observed a single time. A much larger clone lies a single base off, so this may be a read error. The genes are TRBV20-1 and TRBJ2-2; TRBD2 aligns across 12 bases. CDR3 size: 19 residues. Germline V CDR1 and CDR2: DFQATT, SNEGSKA (reference sequence). CDR3 DNA: TGCAGTGCTAGAGATCCGCTAGCGGGAGGGCCTATGGGGAGCGGGGAGCTGCTTTTT. Translating it yields CSARDPLAGGPMGSGELLF.